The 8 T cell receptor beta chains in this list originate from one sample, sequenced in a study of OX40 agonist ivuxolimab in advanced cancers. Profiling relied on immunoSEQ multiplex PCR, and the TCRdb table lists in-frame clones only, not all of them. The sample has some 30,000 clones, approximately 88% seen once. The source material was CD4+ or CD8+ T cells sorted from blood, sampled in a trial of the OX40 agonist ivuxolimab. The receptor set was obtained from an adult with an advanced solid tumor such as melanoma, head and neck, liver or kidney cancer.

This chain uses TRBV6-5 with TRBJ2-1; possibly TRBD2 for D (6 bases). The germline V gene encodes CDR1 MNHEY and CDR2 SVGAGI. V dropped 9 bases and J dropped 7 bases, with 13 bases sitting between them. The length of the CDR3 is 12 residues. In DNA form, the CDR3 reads TGTGCCAGTGCTCAGGGAGGTAATGAGCAGTTCTTC. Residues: CASAQGGNEQFF.

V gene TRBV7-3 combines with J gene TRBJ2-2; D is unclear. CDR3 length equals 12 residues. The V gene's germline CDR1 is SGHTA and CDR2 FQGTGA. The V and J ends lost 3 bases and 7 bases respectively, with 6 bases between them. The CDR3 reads CASSLKDGELFF. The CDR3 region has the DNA TGTGCCAGCAGCTTGAAAGACGGGGAGCTGTTTTTT.

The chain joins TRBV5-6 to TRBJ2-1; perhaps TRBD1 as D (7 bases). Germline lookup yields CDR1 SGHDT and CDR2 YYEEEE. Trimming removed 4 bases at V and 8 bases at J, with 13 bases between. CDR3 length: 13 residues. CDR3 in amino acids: CASSAGQTYEQFF. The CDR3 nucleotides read TGTGCCAGCAGCGCGGGACAGACGTATGAGCAGTTCTTC.

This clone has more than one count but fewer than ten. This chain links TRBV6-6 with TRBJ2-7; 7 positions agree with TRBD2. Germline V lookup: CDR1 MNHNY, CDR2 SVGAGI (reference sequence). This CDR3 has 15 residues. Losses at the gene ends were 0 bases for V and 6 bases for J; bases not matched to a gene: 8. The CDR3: CASSYSLAGPSEQYF. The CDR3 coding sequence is TGTGCCAGCAGTTACTCTTTAGCGGGCCCATCCGAGCAGTACTTC.

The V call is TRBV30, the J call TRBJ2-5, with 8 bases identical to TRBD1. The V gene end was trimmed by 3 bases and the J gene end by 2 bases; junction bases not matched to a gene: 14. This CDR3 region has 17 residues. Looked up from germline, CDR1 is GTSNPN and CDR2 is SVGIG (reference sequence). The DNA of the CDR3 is TGTGCCTGGAGCCTCCCCCGAACAGGGGGTTCGCAAGAGACCCAGTACTTC. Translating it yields CAWSLPRTGGSQETQYF.

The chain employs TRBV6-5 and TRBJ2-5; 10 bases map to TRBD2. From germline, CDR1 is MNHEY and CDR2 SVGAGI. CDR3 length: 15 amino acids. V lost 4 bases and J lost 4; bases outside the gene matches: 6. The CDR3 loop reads CASSFVASGGETQYF. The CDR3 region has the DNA TGTGCCAGCAGTTTCGTTGCTAGCGGGGGAGAGACCCAGTACTTC.

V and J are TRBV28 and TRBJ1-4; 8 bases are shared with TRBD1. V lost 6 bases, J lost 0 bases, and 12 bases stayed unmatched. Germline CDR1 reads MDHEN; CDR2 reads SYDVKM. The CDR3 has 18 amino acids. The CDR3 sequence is CASSPDRVELSTNEKLFF. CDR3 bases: TGTGCCAGCAGCCCGGACAGGGTAGAGTTGTCAACTAATGAAAAACTGTTTTTT.

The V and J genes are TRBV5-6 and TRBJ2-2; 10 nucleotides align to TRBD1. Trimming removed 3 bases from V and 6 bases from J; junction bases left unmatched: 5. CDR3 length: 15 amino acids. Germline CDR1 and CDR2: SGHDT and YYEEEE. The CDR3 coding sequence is TGTGCCAGCAGCTGGGGGACAGGGGATCCCGGGGAGCTGTTTTTT. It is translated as CASSWGTGDPGELFF.